Detailed here is one T cell receptor beta chain. Roughly 0.45 to 1 ug RNA was reverse transcribed with random hexamers. Across 54 Vbeta and 13 Jbeta, immunoSEQ multiplex PCR amplified TCR beta CDR3. TCRdb re-called the immunoSEQ multiplex PCR reads with MiXCR, one entry per CDR3 protein. The sample lists 100,000 to 150,000 distinct CDR3 sequences; 93% were seen once. This entry belongs to a study of CD8 T cells in Susac syndrome. The authors sequenced TCR beta from blood CD8+ and CD4+ T cells. It was negative isolation that provided the CD8+ and CD4+ T cells, whereas TEMRA cells were enriched by FACS. This receptor was taken from a human donor with multiple sclerosis. The sequenced material came from CD8+ T cells from PBMCs.

The CDR3 sequence: CASTRELSLNEQFF. CDR3 in DNA: TGTGCCAGTACCAGAGAGCTCTCCCTCAATGAGCAGTTCTTC. The chain is built from TRBV19 and TRBJ2-1, with D unclear. This CDR3 spans 14 amino acids. With 7 bases removed from V and 6 bases from J, the gap between germline ends came to 16 bases. Germline V CDR1 and CDR2: LNHDA, SQIVND (reference sequence).